The following is a T cell receptor beta chain sequence with its context. As yet, its antigen is unknown. This sample is part of a study of T cells after posttransplantation cyclophosphamide. Overall study findings and caveats: Donor CD8+ memory clones often dominated recipient blood repertoires at later times. TRB clonality was highly associated with recipient CMV seropositivity and reactivation. Skin or GI-infiltrating T cells shared few TRB sequences with blood.

CDR1 and CDR2 from the germline V gene are MRHNA and SNTAGT. CDR3 length: 13 residues. V gave up 3 bases and J gave up 4 bases, with 9 bases separating them. This table comes from immunoSEQ multiplex PCR, and its TCRdb copy is limited to in-frame clones, with some not included. The sample shows 45,000 to 60,000 clones, 92% of them seen only once. This related bone marrow graft donor gave peripheral blood on the day of marrow donation. The clonotype was recovered from a woman in her forties or fifties in good health and a related stem cell transplant donor. The V and J genes are TRBV6-4 and TRBJ1-2; D gene unclear. The source material was PBMCs. The CDR3 sequence is CASSEVLGYGYTF. The DNA for the CDR3 is TGTGCCAGCAGTGAAGTCCTCGGCTATGGCTACACCTTC.